This T cell receptor beta chain was sequenced in a study of cytomegalovirus exposure and HLA in healthy donors. This clone appeared many times. The target antigen is unknown. CDR3 length: 13 amino acids. Trimming took 6 bases from V and 5 from J; bases not matched to a gene: 2. Per the germline V gene, CDR1 is MNHEY and CDR2 is SMNVEV (reference sequence). General study points: The records held CMV serostatus as the only immune exposure information. Later analysis demonstrated an association between a missense DCLRE1C variant and TCR beta V- and J-gene trimming. Specificity for CMV antigens was confirmed in vitro for three of the CMV-associated chains.

In the PCR, 60 Vbeta and 13 Jbeta primers were used. Source study methods: Unique TCR beta chains totaled roughly 80 million in a later count, with some 10 million of them shared. Repertoires were generated with immunoSEQ multiplex PCR, while TCRdb's copy carries only in-frame clones and drops some. Clone size and the V and J calls come from that table; the DNA yielded D and trimming. Of about 160,000 clones detected, around 84% appear once; the ten largest clones hold 5% to 7%. The V gene is TRBV27, the J gene TRBJ2-1, with 9 bases identical to TRBD1. The sequence came from a man aged 45-65 years in good health and CMV-seropositive. Sample: PBMCs. The CDR3 bases are TGTGCCAGCAGCTGGGACAGGGACAATGAGCAGTTCTTC. This codes for CASSWDRDNEQFF.